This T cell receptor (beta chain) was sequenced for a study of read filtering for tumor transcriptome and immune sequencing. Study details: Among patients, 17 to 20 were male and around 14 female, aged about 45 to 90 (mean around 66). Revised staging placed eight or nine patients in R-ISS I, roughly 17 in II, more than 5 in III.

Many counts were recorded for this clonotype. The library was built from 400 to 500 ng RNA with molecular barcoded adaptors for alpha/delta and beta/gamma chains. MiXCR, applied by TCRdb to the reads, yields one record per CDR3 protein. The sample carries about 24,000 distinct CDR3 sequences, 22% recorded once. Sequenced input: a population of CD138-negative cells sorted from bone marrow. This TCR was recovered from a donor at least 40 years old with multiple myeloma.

In nucleotides, the CDR3 is TGCGCCAGCAGCCGGACCACTCTAGCGGGGGGCCCCATGGGCTACAATGAGCAGTTCTTC. It is translated as CASSRTTLAGGPMGYNEQFF. V usage is TRBV5-1 and J usage is TRBJ2-1, with 11 bases lining up with TRBD2. CDR1 SGHRS and CDR2 YFSETQ come from the germline V gene. CDR3 length: 20 amino acids. V lost 4 bases to trimming and J lost 3 bases; unmatched junction nucleotides: 18.